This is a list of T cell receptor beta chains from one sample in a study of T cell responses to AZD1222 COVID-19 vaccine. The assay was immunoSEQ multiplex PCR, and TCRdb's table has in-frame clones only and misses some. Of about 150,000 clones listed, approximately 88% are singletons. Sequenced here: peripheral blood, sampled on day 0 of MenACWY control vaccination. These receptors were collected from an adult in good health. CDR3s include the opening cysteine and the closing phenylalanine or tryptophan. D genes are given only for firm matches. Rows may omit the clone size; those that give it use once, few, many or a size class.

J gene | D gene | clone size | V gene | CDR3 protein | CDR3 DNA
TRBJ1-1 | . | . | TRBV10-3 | CAISGTGDTEAFF | TGTGCCATCAGTGGGACCGGGGACACTGAAGCTTTCTTT
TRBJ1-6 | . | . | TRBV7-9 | CASSLGPSPLHF | TGTGCCAGCAGCCTAGGTCCCTCACCCCTCCACTTT
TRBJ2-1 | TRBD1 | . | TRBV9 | CASSLRTPTGTPYNEQFF | TGTGCCAGCAGCTTACGGACCCCGACAGGGACCCCTTACAATGAGCAGTTCTTC
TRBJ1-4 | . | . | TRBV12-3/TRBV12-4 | CASSHNEKLFF | TGTGCCAGCAGCCACAATGAAAAACTGTTTTTT
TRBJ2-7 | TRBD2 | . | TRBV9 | CASSTGPSGIYEQYF | TGTGCCAGCAGCACCGGACCTAGCGGGATCTACGAGCAGTACTTC
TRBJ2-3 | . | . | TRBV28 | CASRISDTQYF | TGTGCCAGCAGGATTTCGGATACGCAGTATTTT
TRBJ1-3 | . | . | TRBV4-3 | CASSRTGSGNTIYF | TGCGCCAGCAGTCGGACGGGTTCTGGAAACACCATATATTTT
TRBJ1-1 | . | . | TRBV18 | CASSPARGTSPVEAFF | TGTGCCAGCTCACCGGCACGAGGGACATCCCCCGTCGAAGCTTTCTTT
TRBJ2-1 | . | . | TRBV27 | CASSLSSGTVLGNEQFF | TGTGCCAGCAGTTTATCTAGCGGGACAGTCCTGGGGAATGAGCAGTTCTTC
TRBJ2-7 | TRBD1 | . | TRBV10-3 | CAIRTGGSSYEQYF | TGTGCCATCAGAACAGGGGGAAGCTCCTACGAGCAGTACTTC
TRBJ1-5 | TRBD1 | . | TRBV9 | CASSVGTGGDQPQHF | TGTGCCAGCAGCGTAGGGACAGGGGGCGATCAGCCCCAGCATTTT
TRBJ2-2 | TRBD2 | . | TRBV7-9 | CASSDFAGGTTGELFF | TGTGCCAGCAGCGACTTTGCGGGGGGTACCACCGGGGAGCTGTTTTTT
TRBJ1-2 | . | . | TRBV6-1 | CASSEGTPKDYGYTF | TGTGCCAGCAGTGAGGGTACTCCGAAGGACTATGGCTACACCTTC
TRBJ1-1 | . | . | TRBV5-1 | CASSVSGLTNTEAFF | TGCGCCAGCAGCGTATCGGGACTCACGAACACTGAAGCTTTCTTT
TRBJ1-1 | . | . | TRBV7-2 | CASSLVHMNTEAFF | TGTGCCAGCAGCTTAGTACATATGAACACTGAAGCTTTCTTT
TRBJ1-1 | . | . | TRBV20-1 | CSARDQAKAFF | TGCAGTGCTAGAGATCAGGCAAAAGCTTTCTTT
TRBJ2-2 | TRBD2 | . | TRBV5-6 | CASTGTSGTMNTGELFF | TGTGCCAGCACCGGGACTAGCGGGACAATGAACACCGGGGAGCTGTTTTTT
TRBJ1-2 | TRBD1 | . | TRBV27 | CASSHRGLNHGYTF | TGTGCCAGCAGCCACAGGGGCCTTAACCATGGCTACACCTTC
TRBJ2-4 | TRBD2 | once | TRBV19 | CATVAGGGKNIQYF | TGTGCCACCGTAGCGGGAGGTGGCAAAAACATTCAGTACTTC
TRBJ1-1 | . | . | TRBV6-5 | CASSYRVGTEAFF | TGTGCCAGCAGTTACAGGGTCGGGACTGAAGCTTTCTTT
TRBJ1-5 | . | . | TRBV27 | CASRGRGFQPQHF | TGTGCCAGCAGGGGCAGGGGTTTTCAGCCCCAGCATTTT
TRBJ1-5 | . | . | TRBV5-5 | CASSFEGGGRQPQHF | TGTGCCAGCAGCTTCGAGGGTGGGGGCCGTCAGCCCCAGCATTTT
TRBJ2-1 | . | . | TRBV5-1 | CASSLGEAYNEQFF | TGCGCCAGCAGCTTAGGGGAAGCCTACAATGAGCAGTTCTTC
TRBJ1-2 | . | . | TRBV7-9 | CASSPGYGYTF | TGTGCCAGCAGCCCTGGGTATGGCTACACCTTC
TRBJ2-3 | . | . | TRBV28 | CASSAAGTQQSTDTQYF | TGTGCCAGCTCCGCAGCCGGGACTCAGCAAAGCACAGATACGCAGTATTTT
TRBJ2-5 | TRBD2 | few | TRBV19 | CASSISKGLAGKETQYF | TGTGCCAGTAGTATAAGTAAGGGACTAGCGGGAAAAGAGACCCAGTACTTC
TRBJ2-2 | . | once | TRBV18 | CASSPGQTGELFF | TGTGCCAGCTCACCAGGGCAGACCGGGGAGCTGTTTTTT
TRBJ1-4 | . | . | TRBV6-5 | CASSYGIPEAEKLFF | TGTGCCAGCAGTTACGGCATTCCGGAGGCCGAAAAACTGTTTTTT
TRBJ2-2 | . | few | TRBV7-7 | CASSRYRDTGELFF | TGTGCTAGCAGCCGTTACAGGGACACCGGGGAGCTGTTTTTT
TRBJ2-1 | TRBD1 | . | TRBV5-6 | CASSGGTGHNEQFF | TGTGCCAGCAGCGGAGGGACAGGGCACAATGAGCAGTTCTTC
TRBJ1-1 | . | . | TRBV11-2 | CASSLRDTGGAFF | TGTGCCAGCAGCCTACGGGACACGGGAGGAGCTTTCTTT
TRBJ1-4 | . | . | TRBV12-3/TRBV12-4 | CASSRVDEKLFF | TGTGCCAGCAGTCGCGTTGATGAAAAACTGTTTTTT
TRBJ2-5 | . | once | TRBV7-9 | CASSLFAGETQYF | TGTGCCAGCAGCTTATTTGCCGGAGAGACCCAGTACTTC
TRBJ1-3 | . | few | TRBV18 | CASSPLKGAGNTIYF | TGTGCCAGCTCACCACTTAAAGGGGCCGGAAACACCATATATTTT
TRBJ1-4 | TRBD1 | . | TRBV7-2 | CASSFTGSRDRRGKLFF | TGTGCCAGCAGCTTCACCGGGTCCAGGGACAGGAGGGGAAAACTGTTTTTT
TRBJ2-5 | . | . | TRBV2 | CASSVESGTQETQYF | TGTGCCAGCAGTGTTGAGTCCGGGACCCAAGAGACCCAGTACTTC
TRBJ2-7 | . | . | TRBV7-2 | CASSLASQGYEQYF | TGTGCCAGCAGCTTAGCGAGCCAGGGCTACGAGCAGTACTTC
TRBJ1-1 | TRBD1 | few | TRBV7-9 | CASSWTGGNTEAFF | TGTGCCAGCAGCTGGACAGGGGGGAACACTGAAGCTTTCTTT
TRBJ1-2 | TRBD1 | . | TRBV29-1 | CSAGTDYGYTF | TGCAGCGCCGGGACAGACTATGGCTACACCTTC
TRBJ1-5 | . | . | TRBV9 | CASSVDDNQPQHF | TGTGCCAGCAGCGTGGACGACAATCAGCCCCAGCATTTT
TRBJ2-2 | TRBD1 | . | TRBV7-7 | CASSLEGQGSGELFF | TGTGCTAGCAGCTTAGAAGGACAGGGGTCCGGGGAGCTGTTTTTT
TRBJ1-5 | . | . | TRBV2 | CASTNRDRNQPQHF | TGTGCCAGCACCAACCGGGACCGTAATCAGCCCCAGCATTTT
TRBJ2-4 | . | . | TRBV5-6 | CASSLSPLQTGNIQYF | TGTGCCAGCAGCTTGTCTCCACTGCAGACAGGAAACATTCAGTACTTC